This TCR beta chain was sequenced in a study of a mutant IDH1 vaccine in newly diagnosed glioma. Study context: V12 occurred at week 35 and V13 at week 47.

Time point specified: week 47, end of study. What each vaccine dose contained was 300 ug of mutant IDH1 20-mer peptide, accompanied by topical imiquimod. Study-wide results and limits: Vaccine-induced immune responses were detected in approximately 92% of patients. It seemed that pseudoprogression was not linked to changes in the top peripheral T cell clonotypes.

TCRdb's copy holds only in-frame clones and misses some; the assay was immunoSEQ multiplex PCR. The sample lists 77,000 or so clones, 75% to 85% occurring once. Deletions cut 5 bases from V and 4 bases from J, with 16 bases between. CDR1 is MDHEN and CDR2 is SYDVKM in the germline V gene. This CDR3 has 15 residues. Notes on this clone: Its specificity is not known.

Source: PBMCs, taken from a glioma patient whose treatment included an IDH1 peptide vaccine. The receptor was derived from a man aged 40-49 years with glioma. J is TRBJ2-3 and V is TRBV28; maybe TRBD2 (6 bases). CDR3: CASSTVKGRSDTQYF. Here the CDR3 DNA reads TGTGCCAGCAGTACCGTTAAGGGGAGGTCAGATACGCAGTATTTT.